One sample yielded the 17 T cell receptor beta chains listed below, sequenced in a study of blood T cell repertoires in COVID-19. Clones were sequenced by immunoSEQ multiplex PCR, and TCRdb holds only the in-frame ones, with some missing. Here the sample spans 300,000 or so clones, approximately 88% being singletons. Sequenced: peripheral blood. The receptors shown here come from a woman aged 30 to 39 who had recovered from COVID-19.

This sequence joins TRBV15 and TRBJ1-1; 7 nucleotides align to TRBD1. V dropped 1 base and J dropped 3; count of bases not matched to a gene: 8. Germline V lookup: CDR1 LNHNV, CDR2 YYDKDF (reference sequence). The CDR3 runs 16 residues. CDR3 DNA sequence: TGTGCCACCAGCAGAGGCTCCAGGGGGGTTGACACTGAAGCTTTCTTT. Its translation is CATSRGSRGVDTEAFF.

This clone was seen a single time. The gene calls are TRBV29-1 and TRBJ1-2; the D gene is possibly TRBD1 (6 bases). CDR3 length: 13 residues. V gave up 7 bases and J gave up 8 bases, with 20 bases separating them. Germline loops: CDR1 SQVTM, CDR2 ANQGSEA. The CDR3 DNA reads as TGCAGCGCCTCCAAAGGGGGGGCAGGGGGCTACACCTTC. This sequence encodes CSASKGGAGGYTF.

The V and J genes are TRBV7-2 and TRBJ1-1; D is uncertain. The CDR3 consists of 14 residues. Germline loops: CDR1 SGHTA, CDR2 FQGNSA. V was cut by 5 bases and J by 2 bases, with 12 bases left in between. DNA of the CDR3: TGTGCCAGCAGCCTACCCCGGGTTAACACTGAAGCTTTCTTT. Its translation is CASSLPRVNTEAFF.

This sequence joins TRBV28 and TRBJ2-5; TRBD2 matches at 10 bases. This CDR3 comprises 13 residues. Trimming removed 8 bases from V and 5 bases from J; junction bases left unmatched: 5. CDR1 is MDHEN, CDR2 SYDVKM, per germline. This chain's CDR3 is CASERGGRETQYF. CDR3 DNA: TGTGCCAGCGAGCGGGGGGGCCGTGAGACCCAGTACTTC.

The chain uses TRBV5-1 and TRBJ1-1; D is unresolved. V dropped 1 base and J dropped 1 base, with 8 bases sitting between them. CDR1 and CDR2 (germline): SGHRS, YFSETQ. The CDR3 consists of 14 residues. The CDR3, as DNA: TGCGCCAGCAGCTTGATTTCGGGGAACACTGAAGCTTTCTTT. This encodes CASSLISGNTEAFF.

V usage is TRBV10-3 and J usage is TRBJ2-5; 14 positions agree with TRBD2. The germline CDR1 and CDR2 sequences are ENHRY and SYGVKD. The trim removed 5 bases at V and 5 bases at J, leaving 4 bases unmatched. The CDR3 extends over 15 amino acids. In DNA, the CDR3 is TGTGCCATCAGTAGACTAGCGGGGGGGGAGGAGACCCAGTACTTC. Translating it yields CAISRLAGGEETQYF.

The rearrangement joins TRBV6-2 or TRBV6-3 to TRBJ1-5, with D perhaps matching TRBD1 (6 bases). V was trimmed by 5 bases and J by 4 bases, leaving 24 bases between them. The CDR3 runs 18 residues. Germline V lookup: CDR1 MNHEY, CDR2 SVGEGT. The CDR3 DNA sequence: TGTGCCAGCAGTCTACCGGGACACGGATCGGGTTGGAATCAGCCCCAGCATTTT. It yields the protein CASSLPGHGSGWNQPQHF.

The chain recombines TRBV10-3 with TRBJ1-1, with 7 nucleotides matching TRBD1. The germline V gene encodes CDR1 ENHRY and CDR2 SYGVKD. The CDR3 has 14 residues. With 5 bases clipped from V and 1 base from J, the junction kept 4 bases outside the gene matches. For the CDR3, the DNA is TGTGCCATCAGTAACCAGGGGGGGAACACTGAAGCTTTCTTT. Protein: CAISNQGGNTEAFF.

The chain is built from TRBV7-2 and TRBJ1-4; D call uncertain. Per the germline V gene, CDR1 is SGHTA and CDR2 is FQGNSA. The CDR3 has 15 residues. Trimming took off 0 bases at V and 0 bases at J, with 5 bases between the two ends. This chain's CDR3 is CASSLAAATNEKLFF. The CDR3 coding sequence is TGTGCCAGCAGCTTAGCTGCAGCAACTAATGAAAAACTGTTTTTT.

The rearrangement uses TRBV7-7 and TRBJ2-7; D may be TRBD1 (6 bases). The germline CDR1 and CDR2 sequences are SSHAT and FNYEAQ (reference sequence). V lost 1 base to trimming and J lost 7 bases, with 14 bases between them. This CDR3 region has 14 residues. The CDR3 DNA reads as TGTGCCAGCAGCTTAGGGCAGGGGTCAGGGGAGCAGTACTTC. Its protein is CASSLGQGSGEQYF.

The chain has TRBV24-1 and TRBJ1-2; 8 bases line up with TRBD1. V dropped 5 bases and J dropped 7; count of bases not matched to a gene: 8. The germline CDR1 and CDR2 sequences are KGHDR and SFDVKD. The CDR3 is made up of 14 amino acids. The CDR3 is CATSGVTGVGGYTF. The CDR3 region has the DNA TGTGCCACCAGTGGGGTGACAGGGGTCGGTGGCTACACCTTC.

The chain has TRBV19 and TRBJ1-5; the D gene is possibly TRBD1 (6 bases). Trimming left V 3 bases short and J 2 bases short, with 11 bases between. The CDR3 is 15 residues long. Germline V gene data show CDR1 as LNHDA and CDR2 as SQIVND (reference sequence). The CDR3 reads CASSINRVGNQPQHF. In DNA form, the CDR3 reads TGTGCCAGTAGTATTAACAGGGTAGGCAATCAGCCCCAGCATTTT.

J is TRBJ2-7 and V is TRBV6-5; 9 nucleotides match TRBD1. Trimming took 4 bases from V and 0 from J; bases not matched to a gene: 7. Germline CDR1 MNHEY, CDR2 SVGAGI. This CDR3 is built from 16 residues. The CDR3, as DNA: TGTGCCAGCAGTTCAGGGGACAGGGCCGGCTCCTACGAGCAGTACTTC. Translating it yields CASSSGDRAGSYEQYF.

The chain carries TRBV2 and TRBJ2-7; D not certain. The ends were cut back, 7 bases at V and 4 bases at J, with 8 bases in the middle. The CDR3 contains 11 residues. CDR1 SNHLY and CDR2 FYNNEI come from the germline V gene. The CDR3 here is CASTTKYEQYF. CDR3 nucleotide sequence: TGTGCCAGCACTACGAAATACGAGCAGTACTTC.

The chain joins TRBV15 to TRBJ1-3; no clear D. This CDR3 spans 14 amino acids. Germline V gene data show CDR1 as LNHNV and CDR2 as YYDKDF (reference sequence). Trimming took off 1 base at V and 2 bases at J, with 6 bases between the two ends. The CDR3 protein is CATSRGSTGNTIYF. CDR3 DNA: TGTGCCACCAGCAGAGGCAGTACTGGAAACACCATATATTTT.

The rearrangement uses TRBV13 and TRBJ2-5; the match to TRBD1 covers 10 bases. Germline CDR1 is PRHDT and CDR2 is FYEKMQ (reference sequence). The CDR3 is 20 residues long. Trimming took 5 bases from V and 6 from J; bases not matched to a gene: 24. The CDR3, as DNA: TGTGCCAGCAGCCTATATGTTCCTCGGACAGGGGGTTTCGGTGAAAAGACCCAGTACTTC. It yields the protein CASSLYVPRTGGFGEKTQYF.

Of note for this clone: The same CDR3 arises from other DNA sequences in this sample as well. The chain carries TRBV4-2 and TRBJ2-7; tentative D call: TRBD1 (6 bases). The CDR3 loop spans 17 amino acids. Trimming removed 0 bases from V and 2 bases from J, with 17 bases in between. The V gene's germline CDR1 is LGHNA and CDR2 YNFKEQ. CDR3 protein: CASSQDLGTGRTYEQYF. Here the CDR3 DNA reads TGTGCCAGCAGCCAAGATTTAGGAACAGGGCGGACCTACGAGCAGTACTTC.